A selection of T cell receptor beta chains follows, all from one sample in a study of T cells in Graves' hyperthyroidism and ophthalmopathy. Via MiXCR, TCRdb re-called the multiplex PCR reads, giving one row per CDR3 protein. This table has nearly 600,000 distinct CDR3 sequences, approximately 15% appearing once. Specimen: blood. The receptor set was obtained from a woman aged 30 to 39 with Graves' hyperthyroidism that later progressed to Graves' ophthalmopathy. Each CDR3 is given with its conserved first and last residue. Clone size appears in some rows only: once, few, many, or a class for an expanded clone.

>TRBJ2-6|NA|TRBV29-1
CSVAQRLSGANVLTF
>TRBJ1-2|few|TRBV6-1
CASSQAQNYGYTF
>TRBJ1-1|many|TRBV10-3
CAILGTGKGDTEAFF
>TRBJ1-2|NA|TRBV7-9
CASSLREQKDNYGYTF
>TRBJ2-1|many|TRBV28
CASSSIAGGPMNEQFF
>TRBJ2-7|NA|TRBV20-1
CSARDSTGGLSYEQYF
>TRBJ1-1|many|TRBV7-3
CASSLIPYGEAFF
>TRBJ1-5|few|TRBV28
CASSLAPSQPQHF
>TRBJ2-3|many|TRBV6-1
CASRNRVAGPSTDTQYF
>TRBJ2-3|few|TRBV20-1
CSAREEGSGTDTQYF
>TRBJ2-3|few|TRBV19
CASSSGRGPDTQYF
>TRBJ1-5|NA|TRBV11-1
CASSLAGGGPQHF